The 15 T cell receptor beta chains below were found in one sample sequenced in a study of blood T cells in healthy people across ages. Sample-barcoded 5' priming and a J-beta primer mix drove a second PCR of about 6 to 12 cycles. TCRdb re-derived calls from the 5' RACE reads in MiXCR, one entry per CDR3 protein. Of around 780,000 distinct CDR3 sequences listed, under 30% were seen once; the top ten hold under 3%. The same data also contributed to another study, on T cells of mothers and their children.

The sample was blood. The receptors stem from a boy under 18 in good health.

This clonotype was seen a few times. At one of its ends the junction is not consistent with the germline gene, which may arise from a read error. V and J are TRBV7-9 and TRBJ2-7; perhaps TRBD2 as D (5 bases). The CDR3 is made up of 13 amino acids. Germline values: CDR1 SEHNR, CDR2 FQNEAQ (reference sequence). The CDR3 is CASSLVEGNEQYF. CDR3 in DNA: TGTGCCAGCAGTTTAGTCGAGGGAAACGAGCAGTACTTC. Full variable domain (rest looked up from reference TRBV7-9 and TRBJ2-7): DTGVSQNPRHKITKRGQNVTFRCDPISEHNRLYWYRQTLGQGPEFLTYFQNEAQLEKSRLLSDRFSAERPKGSFSTLEIQRTEQGDSAMYLCASSLVEGNEQYFGPGTRLTVT.

This clonotype was picked up a small number of times. The rearrangement joins TRBV5-5 to TRBJ2-1; maybe TRBD2 (7 bases). Germline CDR1 reads SGHKS; CDR2 reads YYEKEE (reference sequence). The CDR3 has 15 residues. Trimming shortened V by 4 bases and J by 2 bases, and 13 bases separated the two germline ends. CDR3 loop: CASSKEGGTYNEQFF. The CDR3 coding sequence is TGTGCCAGCAGCAAGGAGGGGGGGACCTACAATGAGCAGTTCTTC. The variable domain in full, completed from reference TRBV5-5 and TRBJ2-1, reads DAGVTQSPTHLIKTRGQQVTLRCSPISGHKSVSWYQQVLGQGPQFIFQYYEKEERGRGNFPDRFSARQFPNYSSELNVNALLLGDSALYLCASSKEGGTYNEQFFGPGTRLTVL.

This chain joins TRBV3-1 and TRBJ2-1, with D hard to call. This CDR3 spans 15 amino acids. Trimming removed 1 base from V and 5 bases from J, with 12 bases in between. Germline V gene lookup returns CDR1 LGHDT and CDR2 YNNKEL (reference sequence). CDR3 sequence reads: CASSQGVLVNNEQFF. The CDR3 DNA follows: TGTGCCAGCAGCCAAGGGGTGTTGGTGAACAATGAGCAGTTCTTC.

V is TRBV27 and J is TRBJ1-1; 11 bases are shared with TRBD1. Germline CDR1 and CDR2: MNHEY and SMNVEV (reference sequence). V lost 6 bases, J lost 4 bases, and 16 bases stayed unmatched. CDR3 length equals 18 residues. The CDR3 sequence: CASSRRGQGGPMGTEAFF. The CDR3 nucleotides are TGTGCCAGCAGCCGACGGGGACAGGGGGGCCCGATGGGCACTGAAGCTTTCTTT.

The J gene is TRBJ1-6, the V gene TRBV30, with TRBD1 matching over 7 bases. This CDR3 has 16 residues. Germline CDR1 is GTSNPN and CDR2 is SVGIG (reference sequence). V dropped 4 bases and J dropped 7; count of bases not matched to a gene: 13. CDR3 protein: CAWTTTLTGWNSPLHF. The CDR3 DNA reads as TGTGCCTGGACCACGACTTTGACAGGGTGGAATTCACCCCTCCACTTT.

The chain combines TRBV5-1 with TRBJ2-4; no firm D call. V shed 2 bases and J shed 8 bases, with 8 bases lying between them. Germline CDR1 reads SGHRS; CDR2 reads YFSETQ. This CDR3 comprises 12 residues. Here the CDR3 DNA reads TGCGCCAGCAGCTTTGATTCGGACATTCAGTACTTC. It is translated as CASSFDSDIQYF.

The rearrangement uses TRBV28 and TRBJ2-7; 7 positions agree with TRBD2. CDR1 is MDHEN and CDR2 is SYDVKM in the germline V gene. The CDR3 is 19 residues long. J was trimmed by 3 bases and V by 8 bases; bases with no gene match: 25. In DNA, the CDR3 is TGTGCCAGCGGGTCCCCGTTAATAACTAGCGTGAAATGGGTCTACGAGCAGTACTTC. Translation gives CASGSPLITSVKWVYEQYF.

To note about this clonotype: The junction and the germline gene differ at one end; a read error may be behind it. The CDR3 nucleotides read TGCAGCGTTTTTAGCGGCTACGCGCAGTACTTC. It yields the protein CSVFSGYAQYF. This chain uses TRBV29-1 with TRBJ2-7; tentatively, D is TRBD2 (6 bases). CDR3 size: 11 residues. CDR1 SQVTM and CDR2 ANQGSEA come from the germline V gene.

CDR3 nucleotide sequence: TGTGCCAGCACCTTTACTTGGGGGGCATGGAACACTGAAGCTTTCTTT. It encodes CASTFTWGAWNTEAFF. The gene calls are TRBV6-1 and TRBJ1-1; possible D gene TRBD1, 6 bases. The CDR3 has 16 amino acids. Germline CDR1 is MNHNS and CDR2 is SASEGT. Trimming took off 7 bases at V and 1 base at J, with 19 bases between the two ends.

This CDR3 reads CASSQVTNTEAFF. The CDR3 nucleotides are TGTGCCAGCAGCCAAGTCACTAACACTGAAGCTTTCTTT. The chain couples TRBV3-1 to TRBJ1-1, with no clear D. Germline CDR1 reads LGHDT; CDR2 reads YNNKEL (reference sequence). The V and J ends lost 1 base and 2 bases respectively, with 5 bases between them. This CDR3 region has 13 residues.

The chain recombines TRBV29-1 with TRBJ1-5; 7 bases are a match to TRBD1. The CDR3 spans 13 residues. CDR1 and CDR2 (germline): SQVTM, ANQGSEA. V lost 8 bases and J lost 3; bases outside the gene matches: 7. The CDR3 region is CSLWTGSNQPQHF. The CDR3 nucleotides are TGCAGCCTGTGGACAGGTTCCAATCAGCCCCAGCATTTT. The full variable domain, in which reference TRBV29-1 and TRBJ1-5 provide the parts outside the CDR3, is SAVISQKPSRDICQRGTSLTIQCQVDSQVTMMFWYRQQPGQSLTLIATANQGSEATYESGFVIDKFPISRPNLTFSTLTVSNMSPEDSSIYLCSLWTGSNQPQHFGDGTRLSIL.

The rearrangement uses TRBV18 and TRBJ2-1; no clear D gene. V was cut by 0 bases and J by 7 bases, with 7 bases left in between. CDR3 size: 13 residues. Looked up from germline, CDR1 is KGHSH and CDR2 is LQKENI. CDR3 region: CASSPPGLNEQFF. In nucleotides, the CDR3 is TGTGCCAGCTCACCACCAGGGTTGAATGAGCAGTTCTTC.

This clonotype showed up just a few times. The chain joins TRBV6-6 to TRBJ1-5, with D unclear. Germline loops: CDR1 MNHNY, CDR2 SVGAGI (reference sequence). V lost 7 bases and J 6 bases, leaving 13 bases between the germline ends. The CDR3 is 13 residues long. The chain's CDR3 is CASTERGSQPQHF. As DNA, the CDR3 is TGTGCCAGCACCGAACGTGGTAGTCAGCCCCAGCATTTT.

This rearrangement joins TRBV9 to TRBJ2-2; 9 nucleotides line up with TRBD1. Germline V gene data show CDR1 as SGDLS and CDR2 as YYNGEE. This CDR3 has 16 residues. The junction had 5 bases not matched to a gene; V was cut back by 0 bases and J by 5 bases. In DNA form, the CDR3 reads TGTGCCAGCAGCGTAGGGGACAGGGTAGGGACCGGGGAGCTGTTTTTT. It codes for CASSVGDRVGTGELFF.

The chain employs TRBV4-2 and TRBJ2-5; 7 nucleotides agree with TRBD2. The trim removed 3 bases at V and 5 bases at J, leaving 6 bases unmatched. In germline, CDR1 is LGHNA, CDR2 YNFKEQ. The CDR3 contains 14 residues. The chain's CDR3 is CASSQELASETQYF. In DNA form, the CDR3 reads TGTGCCAGCAGCCAGGAACTAGCGTCTGAGACCCAGTACTTC.